Below are 25 T cell receptor beta chains sequenced from a single sample in a study of control samples from healthy donors and cancer patients. The table came from immunoSEQ multiplex PCR; TCRdb's copy has only in-frame clones and leaves some out. The sample gives approximately 17,000 clones, 85% to 90% of which show up once; about 33% is in the top ten. The sample taken for sequencing was PBMCs. These receptors were obtained from a man aged 55 to 70 with head and neck cancer.

The gene calls are TRBV7-2 and TRBJ2-5; D is tentatively TRBD1 or TRBD2 (5 bases each). The CDR3 is 16 residues long. Germline CDR1 is SGHTA and CDR2 is FQGNSA. V lost 2 bases to trimming and J lost 0 bases, with 13 bases between them. CDR3 residues: CASSLRDAWYQETQYF. In DNA, the CDR3 is TGTGCCAGCAGCTTAAGGGACGCCTGGTACCAAGAGACCCAGTACTTC.

The chain employs TRBV3-1 (or the pseudogene TRBV3-2) and TRBJ2-3, with a tentative D call TRBD2 (6 bases). Trimming cost V 3 bases and J 1 base, with 8 bases left between them. The CDR3 spans 14 residues. CDR1 is LGHDT, CDR2 YNNKEL, per germline (reference sequence). Written as DNA, the CDR3 is TGTGCCAGCAGCCAGTCGGGGGGCACAGATACGCAGTATTTT. Protein: CASSQSGGTDTQYF.

In this sample, this clone turned up once. V is TRBV9 and J is TRBJ1-2; D not resolved. With 0 bases removed from V and 4 bases from J, the gap between germline ends came to 10 bases. Per the germline V gene, CDR1 is SGDLS and CDR2 is YYNGEE. This CDR3 comprises 14 residues. The CDR3 loop is CASSVANTVYGYTF. The CDR3 nucleotides read TGTGCCAGCAGCGTAGCGAACACCGTCTATGGCTACACCTTC.

This sequence joins TRBV5-4 and TRBJ2-5; D may match TRBD1 or TRBD2 (6 bases each). V was pared by 4 bases and J by 3 bases, with 19 bases between. This CDR3 spans 16 amino acids. CDR1 and CDR2 (germline): SGHNT, YYREEE (reference sequence). The CDR3, as DNA: TGTGCCAGCAGCGGACGCCTGCGGGACACTAAAGAGACCCAGTACTTC. Translating gives CASSGRLRDTKETQYF.

The V call is TRBV7-9, the J call TRBJ1-2; TRBD1 is a possible D gene (6 bases). The CDR3 consists of 15 residues. Germline V gene data show CDR1 as SEHNR and CDR2 as FQNEAQ (reference sequence). The ends were cut back, 6 bases at V and 2 bases at J, with 16 bases in the middle. CDR3 amino acids: CASRASGRGNYGYTF. DNA for the CDR3: TGTGCCAGCAGAGCTTCGGGCAGGGGAAACTATGGCTACACCTTC.

V and J are TRBV5-1 and TRBJ1-1; D gene ambiguous. This CDR3 is built from 15 residues. Per germline, CDR1 SGHRS and CDR2 YFSETQ. Trimming left V 0 bases short and J 1 base short, with 10 bases between. The CDR3 DNA is TGCGCCAGCAGCTTGGAAGTACTCAAGAACACTGAAGCTTTCTTT. Translation gives CASSLEVLKNTEAFF.

The chain uses TRBV29-1 and TRBJ2-7; TRBD2 matches at 13 bases. Germline V CDR1 and CDR2: SQVTM, ANQGSEA. Trimming at V came to 4 bases and at J to 1 base, leaving 13 bases not matched to a gene. The CDR3 is 18 amino acids. The CDR3 is CSVVGVRTSGGTSYEQYF. DNA for the CDR3: TGCAGCGTTGTTGGGGTTAGGACTAGCGGGGGAACGTCCTACGAGCAGTACTTC.

The chain has TRBV29-1 and TRBJ2-3, with 12 bases identical to TRBD1. Germline-derived CDR1 and CDR2 are SQVTM and ANQGSEA. The CDR3 is 16 residues long. The DNA for the CDR3 is TGCAGTTCAAACCACCCCGGGACAGGGGGCGTAGATACGCAGTATTTT. It is translated as CSSNHPGTGGVDTQYF.

The gene calls are TRBV7-9 and TRBJ1-5; perhaps TRBD1 as D (5 bases). The CDR3 covers 14 residues. Germline CDR1 is SEHNR and CDR2 is FQNEAQ (reference sequence). Trimming removed 6 bases at V and 8 bases at J, with 17 bases between. CDR3 nucleotide sequence: TGTGCCAGCAGTTCCGACAGCGGGTTTGAGCCCCAGCATTTT. Its translation is CASSSDSGFEPQHF.

This chain connects TRBV28 to TRBJ2-3; no clear D gene. The germline V gene has CDR1 MDHEN and CDR2 SYDVKM. The CDR3 is 16 amino acids. The V end was cut by 1 base, the J end by 0 bases, with 11 bases between. The CDR3: CASSLSAVTSTDTQYF. The CDR3, as DNA: TGTGCCAGCAGTTTATCAGCAGTTACTAGCACAGATACGCAGTATTTT.

The chain employs TRBV18 and TRBJ1-1, with no clear D. Looked up from germline, CDR1 is KGHSH and CDR2 is LQKENI. The CDR3 extends over 15 amino acids. V shed 2 bases and J shed 4 bases, with 14 bases lying between them. The CDR3 here is CASSPELWLGTEAFF. The CDR3 coding sequence is TGTGCCAGCTCACCAGAATTATGGTTGGGCACTGAAGCTTTCTTT.

This clone was observed a single time. The chain uses TRBV14 and TRBJ2-2; D may be TRBD2 (5 bases). Germline CDR1 and CDR2: SGHDN and FVKESK. This CDR3 contains 18 residues. Trimming removed 1 base from V and 1 base from J, with 16 bases in between. DNA for the CDR3: TGTGCCAGCAGCCAAGGGTTGAAGTCGGGGAGGAACACCGGGGAGCTGTTTTTT. Translating it yields CASSQGLKSGRNTGELFF.

This clone has only one observation. The chain is built from TRBV6-5 and TRBJ1-2, with D possibly being TRBD1 (6 bases). There are 15 residues in the CDR3. The V end lost 6 bases, the J end lost 6 bases, and 20 bases lay between the germline ends. Germline CDR1 and CDR2: MNHEY and SVGAGI. The DNA for the CDR3 is TGTGCCAGCAGACCAAGTGGACAGCCTTTTGATGGCTACACCTTC. It codes for CASRPSGQPFDGYTF.

This chain joins TRBV3-1 (or the pseudogene TRBV3-2) and TRBJ1-1; D unresolved. The CDR3 is made up of 12 amino acids. V lost 0 bases, J lost 9 bases, and 8 bases lay in between. Germline V CDR1 and CDR2: LGHDT, YNNKEL (reference sequence). Written as DNA, the CDR3 is TGTGCCAGCAGCCAAGAATCGGGTAAAGCTTTCTTT. It codes for CASSQESGKAFF.

The chain carries TRBV9 and TRBJ1-1; D gene unclear. The CDR3 sequence is 13 residues long. V dropped 2 bases and J dropped 5 bases, with 10 bases sitting between them. Germline V CDR1 and CDR2: SGDLS, YYNGEE. The CDR3 loop is CASSVHRETEAFF. The CDR3 DNA reads TGTGCCAGCAGCGTTCACCGGGAGACTGAAGCTTTCTTT.

Written as DNA, the CDR3 is TGTGCCAGCAGTTTAAGTAACCAAGAGACCCAGTACTTC. This translates into CASSLSNQETQYF. The chain employs TRBV12-3 or TRBV12-4 and TRBJ2-5; the D is unclear. Trimming cost V 2 bases and J 0 bases, with 4 bases left between them. CDR3 size: 13 residues.

DNA for the CDR3: TGTGCCAGCAGTTACTCGGCAGGGGCTGGAAACACCATATATTTT. Its translation is CASSYSAGAGNTIYF. J is TRBJ1-3 and V is TRBV6-5; weak D call: TRBD1 (6 bases). CDR3 length: 15 amino acids. Germline V gene sequence: CDR1 MNHEY, CDR2 SVGAGI. V lost 0 bases and J lost 2, with 8 bases in between.

The chain recombines TRBV7-9 with TRBJ1-3; D gene unclear. The germline V gene has CDR1 SEHNR and CDR2 FQNEAQ (reference sequence). This CDR3 contains 14 residues. V was pared by 4 bases and J by 0 bases, with 7 bases between. CDR3 in amino acids: CASSSSGSGNTIYF. As DNA, the CDR3 is TGTGCCAGCAGCTCTTCCGGCTCTGGAAACACCATATATTTT.

The chain combines TRBV25-1 with TRBJ2-7; 13 nucleotides agree with TRBD2. The CDR3 consists of 14 residues. The J segment lost 3 bases and the V segment lost 8 bases, leaving 4 bases of the junction unmatched. Per germline, CDR1 MGHDK and CDR2 SYGVNS. This CDR3 reads CASGGLAGIYEQYF. CDR3 DNA: TGTGCCAGCGGGGGACTAGCGGGGATCTACGAGCAGTACTTC.

V is TRBV4-1 and J is TRBJ1-5; D perhaps matches TRBD1 (6 bases). This CDR3 contains 18 residues. In germline, CDR1 is MGHRA, CDR2 YSYEKL. V was cut by 1 base and J by 7 bases, with 23 bases left in between. The CDR3 sequence: CASSQGTGLQGSGQPQHF. As DNA, the CDR3 is TGCGCCAGCAGCCAAGGAACTGGCCTTCAGGGGTCTGGGCAGCCCCAGCATTTT.

The chain combines TRBV11-3 with TRBJ2-3; 8 bases map to TRBD1. There are 14 residues in the CDR3. The V gene end was trimmed by 2 bases and the J gene end by 4 bases; junction bases not matched to a gene: 2. CDR1 is SGHNT and CDR2 is YENEEA in the germline V gene. As DNA, the CDR3 is TGTGCCAGCAGCTTAAGGACAGGGTCAGATACGCAGTATTTT. Translation: CASSLRTGSDTQYF.

The chain couples TRBV3-1 (or the pseudogene TRBV3-2) to TRBJ2-1; the D gene is possibly TRBD2 (5 bases). Germline V gene data show CDR1 as LGHDT and CDR2 as YNNKEL (reference sequence). The V end lost 0 bases, the J end lost 6 bases, and 15 bases lay between the germline ends. The CDR3 has 16 amino acids. This CDR3 is CASSQDPWTPRNEQFF. CDR3 sequence (DNA): TGTGCCAGCAGCCAAGATCCCTGGACTCCCCGCAATGAGCAGTTCTTC.

V usage is TRBV19 and J usage is TRBJ1-2; D call uncertain. The V gene's germline CDR1 is LNHDA and CDR2 SQIVND (reference sequence). V gave up 7 bases and J gave up 4 bases, with 16 bases separating them. CDR3 length: 14 amino acids. CDR3 residues: CASTPTWESYGYTF. CDR3 in DNA: TGTGCCAGTACCCCCACTTGGGAAAGCTATGGCTACACCTTC.

This clone has only one observation. The chain links TRBV5-6 to TRBJ1-5; D gene uncertain. Trimming took 4 bases from V and 3 from J, leaving 17 bases between them. Germline V gene sequence: CDR1 SGHDT, CDR2 YYEEEE. The length of the CDR3 is 16 residues. In nucleotides, the CDR3 is TGTGCCAGCAGCCGAGAGGGAGGAAATTTCAATCAGCCCCAGCATTTT. Translation gives CASSREGGNFNQPQHF.

The V gene is TRBV7-2, the J gene TRBJ2-2, with D maybe TRBD2 (6 bases). CDR3 length equals 16 residues. Germline V gene lookup returns CDR1 SGHTA and CDR2 FQGNSA. With 4 bases removed from V and 0 bases from J, the gap between germline ends came to 12 bases. The CDR3 protein is CASSYLRGTNTGELFF. The DNA for the CDR3 is TGTGCCAGCAGCTATCTCCGGGGGACGAACACCGGGGAGCTGTTTTTT.